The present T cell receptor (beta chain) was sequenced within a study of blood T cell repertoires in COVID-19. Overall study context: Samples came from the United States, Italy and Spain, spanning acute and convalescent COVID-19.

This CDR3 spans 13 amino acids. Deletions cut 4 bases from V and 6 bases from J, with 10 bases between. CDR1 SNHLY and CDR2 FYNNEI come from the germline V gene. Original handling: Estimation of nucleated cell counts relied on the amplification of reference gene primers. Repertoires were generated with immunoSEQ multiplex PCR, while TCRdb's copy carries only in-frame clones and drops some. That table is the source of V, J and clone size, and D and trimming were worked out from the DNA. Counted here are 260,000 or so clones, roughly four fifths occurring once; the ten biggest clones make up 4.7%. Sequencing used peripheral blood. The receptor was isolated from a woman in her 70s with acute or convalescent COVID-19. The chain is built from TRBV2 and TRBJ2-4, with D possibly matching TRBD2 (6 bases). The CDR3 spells CASSGRGGNIQYF. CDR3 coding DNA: TGTGCCAGCAGTGGGAGGGGTGGAAACATTCAGTACTTC.